The 20 T cell receptor beta chains presented below share a single source sample, sequenced in a study of CD8+CD57+ T cells in acquired aplastic anemia. Using genomic DNA as the template, TCR beta VDJ and CDR3 profiling was carried out. TCRdb recomputed calls from the reads with MiXCR, one row per CDR3 protein. The sample lists 400,000 to 450,000 distinct CDR3 sequences, 60% to 80% occurring once. The sequenced sample consisted of sorted CD4+, CD8+, or CD8+CD57+ T cells (not recorded which) from PBMCs. The receptors shown here come from a human donor in good health, serving as a control.

The chain links TRBV5-5 to TRBJ2-7; tentative D call: TRBD1 (5 bases). The V gene's germline CDR1 is SGHKS and CDR2 YYEKEE (reference sequence). Trimming removed 3 bases at V and 4 bases at J, with 17 bases between. CDR3 length equals 15 residues. DNA for the CDR3: TGTGCCAGCAGCTCAGGGATGGGTGAGGCGTACGAGCAGTACTTC. This translates into CASSSGMGEAYEQYF.

As to this clonotype: Germline is not matched at one junction end, which may reflect a read error. The genes are TRBV29-1 and TRBJ1-1; D remains ambiguous. CDR3 length: 13 amino acids. Germline V lookup: CDR1 SQVTM, CDR2 ANQGSEA. CDR3 loop: CSVEERRDTEQLF. The CDR3 DNA sequence: TGCAGCGTTGAAGAGCGGCGCGACACTGAACAGCTCTTT.

This chain uses TRBV29-1 with TRBJ2-5; D gene unclear. The CDR3 is 13 amino acids. V was clipped by 4 bases and J by 1 base, with 10 bases between them. The V gene's germline CDR1 is SQVTM and CDR2 ANQGSEA. CDR3 region: CSVAQFGQETQYF. The CDR3 region has the DNA TGCAGCGTTGCGCAGTTCGGCCAAGAGACCCAGTACTTC.

About this clonotype itself: The CDR3 ends on some other residue instead of the conserved phenylalanine or tryptophan, so this is likely a read error. No DNA is shown, since the ends of the CDR3 on it are uncertain; the CDR3 is the one TCRdb lists. This rearrangement joins TRBV19 to TRBJ1-5. Germline CDR1 is LNHDA and CDR2 is SQIVND (reference sequence). Both ends counted, the CDR3 spans 15 residues. CDR3: CASGGGLIRGSNQPL.

About this clonotype itself: Because it lacks the conserved phenylalanine or tryptophan at the end, this CDR3 is likely a read error. The chain links TRBV7-4 to TRBJ1-6; a weak D match, TRBD1 (5 bases). This CDR3 is built from 13 residues. Germline V lookup: CDR1 SGHVT, CDR2 SQSDAQ. V dropped 5 bases and J dropped 13 bases, with 15 bases sitting between them. The CDR3 nucleotides are TGTGCCAGCAGCGTCCCCACGGGGGGGCCCCTCCACTTG. Amino acids: CASSVPTGGPLHL.

A note on this clonotype: One junction end does not reproduce the germline sequence, and a read error may be involved. The gene calls are TRBV7-9 and TRBJ1-1; D not certain. CDR1 SEHNR and CDR2 FQNEAQ come from the germline V gene (reference sequence). CDR3 length equals 13 residues. The CDR3 DNA is TGTGCCAGCACCCTGGGAATTAACACTGAAGATTTCTTT. This sequence encodes CASTLGINTEDFF.

This clonotype was found many times. The chain carries TRBV6-2 or TRBV6-3 and TRBJ2-7; the D gene could be TRBD1 or TRBD2 (5 bases each). Germline CDR1 MNHEY, CDR2 SVGEGT. This CDR3 comprises 16 residues. V was clipped by 4 bases and J by 6 bases, with 22 bases between them. CDR3 DNA: TGTGCCAGCAGTTTCCCCGGGACCCCCCCCAGAGGCGAGCAGTACTTC. It is translated as CASSFPGTPPRGEQYF.

This clonotype was detected many times. The chain uses TRBV5-4 and TRBJ1-1, with a weak D call TRBD1 (5 bases). The V end was cut by 5 bases, the J end by 5 bases, with 16 bases between. The V gene's germline CDR1 is SGHNT and CDR2 YYREEE (reference sequence). The CDR3 loop spans 14 amino acids. CDR3 sequence: CASRPGGVRTEAFF. The CDR3 DNA sequence: TGTGCCAGCAGGCCCGGGGGGGTTCGTACTGAAGCTTTCTTT.

V is TRBV7-2 and J is TRBJ1-1; no reliable D call. V was cut by 2 bases and J by 1 base, with 8 bases left in between. CDR1 and CDR2 from the germline V gene are SGHTA and FQGNSA. CDR3 length equals 14 residues. The CDR3 is CASSLPARNTEAFF. The DNA of the CDR3 is TGTGCCAGCAGCTTACCGGCCAGGAACACTGAAGCTTTCTTT. Using reference TRBV7-2 and TRBJ1-1 for the parts outside the CDR3, the full variable domain is GAGVSQSPSNKVTEKGKDVELRCDPISGHTALYWYRQSLGQGLEFLIYFQGNSAPDKSGLPSDRFSAERTGGSVSTLTIQRTQQEDSAVYLCASSLPARNTEAFFGQGTRLTVV.

This chain links TRBV12-3 or TRBV12-4 with TRBJ1-5; possible D gene TRBD1, 6 bases. This CDR3 comprises 14 residues. The V gene lost 6 bases and the J gene lost 2 bases, with 11 bases spanning the gap. The CDR3 reads CASRARGGNQPQHF. CDR3 coding DNA: TGTGCCAGCAGGGCGAGGGGGGGCAATCAGCCCCAGCATTTT.

The chain couples TRBV12-3 or TRBV12-4 to TRBJ1-5; TRBD1 agrees at 10 bases. This CDR3 is built from 14 residues. Trimming took 3 bases from V and 5 from J; bases not matched to a gene: 1. The CDR3 loop reads CASSFGTGDQPQHF. CDR3 in DNA: TGTGCCAGCAGTTTCGGGACAGGGGATCAGCCCCAGCATTTT.

This chain links TRBV7-9 with TRBJ2-7; D perhaps matches TRBD2 (6 bases). The CDR3 contains 15 residues. Trimming removed 11 bases from V and 13 bases from J, with 33 bases in between. In germline, CDR1 is SEHNR, CDR2 FQNEAQ (reference sequence). CDR3 region: CAGTKERGLSPLHYF. The CDR3 DNA follows: TGTGCCGGCACAAAAGAGAGGGGACTTTCACCCCTCCACTACTTC.

V is TRBV7-4 and J is TRBJ1-2; D remains ambiguous. The closer fit of TRBJ2-3 to the DNA end suggests the J call may be wrong. There are 13 residues in the CDR3. Per germline, CDR1 SGHVT and CDR2 SQSDAQ. CDR3 coding DNA: TGTGCCAGCAGCTTACAGTTAGACGATGCCCAGTATTTT. Translating gives CASSLQLDDAQYF.

This clonotype has just a few counts. A read error may explain this, as a much larger clone is one base away. This chain uses TRBV20-1 with TRBJ1-5; a possible D gene is TRBD1 (6 bases). The CDR3 is 14 residues long. Germline V CDR1 and CDR2: DFQATT, SNEGSKA (reference sequence). The CDR3 DNA follows: TGCGGTGCTAGAGTAGGGGGAGGCAATCAGCCCCAGCATTTT. Its translation: CGARVGGGNQPQHF.

Concerning this clonotype itself: The conserved phenylalanine or tryptophan is not found at the CDR3 terminus, so this likely reflects a read error. It is unclear where the CDR3 begins or ends on the DNA, so no DNA is shown, and the CDR3 is as TCRdb lists it. This sequence joins TRBV9 and TRBJ1-2. Germline CDR1 reads SGDLS; CDR2 reads YYNGEE. The CDR3 length is 12 residues, termini included. The chain's CDR3 is CASSVTGVGYAL.

This clonotype appeared many times. V usage is TRBV19 and J usage is TRBJ2-7; no clear D gene. This CDR3 has 14 residues. V shed 3 bases and J shed 2 bases, with 11 bases lying between them. Per germline, CDR1 LNHDA and CDR2 SQIVND (reference sequence). CDR3 sequence (DNA): TGTGCCAGTAGTATTGGAGATTCGACCTACGAGCAGTACTTC. Amino acid sequence: CASSIGDSTYEQYF.

Concerning this clonotype: This sequence may be a read error, since a much larger clone differs from it by one base. The rearrangement links TRBV3-1 to TRBJ1-1; D may be TRBD1 (5 bases). Looked up from germline, CDR1 is LGHDT and CDR2 is YNNKEL (reference sequence). V was clipped by 4 bases and J by 4 bases, with 16 bases between them. CDR3 length: 15 amino acids. The CDR3: CASSPGTNRRTEAFF. DNA of the CDR3: TGTGCCAGCAGCCCCGGGACTAACAGGCGCACTGAAGCTTTCTTT.

The sample holds a few counts of this clonotype. V is TRBV12-3 or TRBV12-4 and J is TRBJ2-7; 7 bases fit TRBD1. The CDR3 sequence is 16 residues long. The J segment lost 7 bases and the V segment lost 6 bases, leaving 18 bases of the junction unmatched. CDR3 DNA: TGTGCCAGCAGCTTTGATGGGACAGAGAGGGCAGGGGAGCAGTACTTC. It yields the protein CASSFDGTERAGEQYF.

CDR3 sequence: CASSVERGLVYEQYF. CDR3 nucleotide sequence: TGTGCCAGCAGCGTAGAGCGGGGGCTAGTCTACGAGCAGTACTTC. The chain joins TRBV9 to TRBJ2-7, with 8 nucleotides matching TRBD2. The germline V gene encodes CDR1 SGDLS and CDR2 YYNGEE. This CDR3 has 15 amino acids. V dropped 0 bases and J dropped 3; count of bases not matched to a gene: 5.

A note on this clonotype: Given a much more abundant clone one base away, this may be a read error. The gene calls are TRBV7-2 and TRBJ1-2; D remains ambiguous. Germline V gene sequence: CDR1 SGHTA, CDR2 FQGNSA. This CDR3 has 14 amino acids. Trimming shortened V by 8 bases and J by 5 bases, and 18 bases separated the two germline ends. This CDR3 reads CASSPPGRAYGYTF. CDR3 DNA: TGTGCCAGCTCACCACCGGGGAGGGCATATGGCTACACCTTC.